One sample yielded the 8 T cell receptor beta chains listed below, sequenced in a study of blood T cells in healthy people across ages. A second roughly 6 to 11 cycle PCR used barcoded and J-beta primers. TCRdb used MiXCR to reprocess the 5' RACE reads, holding one entry per CDR3 protein. The table shows around 990,000 distinct CDR3 sequences, with less than 25% occurring only once. The sample was also reused in another study, on T cells of mothers and their children.

The sample comprised blood. The receptors come from a girl between 2 and 10 years old in good health.

This clonotype occurred a few times. V usage is TRBV2 and J usage is TRBJ2-5; D is unclear. The CDR3 extends over 12 amino acids. Germline CDR1 reads SNHLY; CDR2 reads FYNNEI. V lost 8 bases and J 12 bases, leaving 19 bases between the germline ends. Written as DNA, the CDR3 is TGTGCCAGCTTCCTAAGGCCCTACGAGAAGTACTTC. Encoded protein: CASFLRPYEKYF. Looking up the rest from reference TRBV2 and TRBJ2-5 gives the full variable domain: EPEVTQTPSHQVTQMGQEVILRCVPISNHLYFYWYRQILGQKVEFLVSFYNNEISEKSEIFDDQFSVERPDGSNFTLKIRSTKLEDSAMYFCASFLRPYEKYFGPGTRLLVL.

Of note for this clonotype: Lacking the conserved final phenylalanine or tryptophan, this CDR3 likely reflects a read error. This sequence joins TRBV7-3 and TRBJ2-5; D is possibly TRBD2 (5 bases). The ends were cut back, 5 bases at V and 1 base at J, with 14 bases in the middle. This CDR3 has 15 residues. Germline values: CDR1 SGHTA, CDR2 FQGTGA. CDR3 bases: TGTGCCAGCAGCAGAGGGTGGGATCCCCAAGAGACCCAGTACTAC. This codes for CASSRGWDPQETQYY.

The sample holds a few counts of this clonotype. The gene calls are TRBV11-2 and TRBJ2-5; D gene uncertain. With the DNA end fitting TRBJ2-7 better, the J assignment may be wrong. The CDR3 runs to 14 residues. Germline V gives CDR1 SGHAT, CDR2 FQNNGV. The CDR3 region has the DNA TGTGCCAGCAGCCCCCCCCCAACGTCCTACGAGCAGTACTTC. Its protein product is CASSPPPTSYEQYF.

This rearrangement joins TRBV10-3 to TRBJ1-5, with D unclear. Germline loops: CDR1 ENHRY, CDR2 SYGVKD. V gave up 6 bases and J gave up 3 bases, with 6 bases separating them. This CDR3 comprises 12 residues. The CDR3 is CAISSPNQPQHF. In DNA, the CDR3 is TGTGCCATCAGCTCTCCCAATCAGCCCCAGCATTTT.

This chain links TRBV12-3 or TRBV12-4 with TRBJ2-5; weak D call: TRBD1 (6 bases). The assigned J gene may be wrong: the sequence end matches TRBJ2-1 better. The CDR3 consists of 14 residues. The CDR3: CASSSGQSDSEQFF. CDR3 bases: TGTGCCAGCAGTTCCGGACAGAGTGATTCGGAGCAGTTCTTC.

CDR3 amino acids: CASRGLILGNTEAFF. For the CDR3, the DNA is TGCGCCAGCAGGGGATTAATCCTGGGGAACACTGAAGCTTTCTTT. The chain couples TRBV5-1 to TRBJ1-1; D is undetermined. Trimming removed 5 bases from V and 1 base from J, with 15 bases in between. Looked up from germline, CDR1 is SGHRS and CDR2 is YFSETQ. The CDR3 has 15 amino acids.

V is TRBV27 and J is TRBJ1-2, with D possibly being TRBD1 (5 bases). This CDR3 spans 14 amino acids. Germline-derived CDR1 and CDR2 are MNHEY and SMNVEV (reference sequence). Trimming stripped 5 bases from V and 5 bases from J, with 15 bases between. The CDR3 DNA reads TGTGCCAGCAGTCCCCGACAGCCGATTTATGGCTACACCTTC. The encoded protein is CASSPRQPIYGYTF.

This clonotype was observed a handful of times. V and J are TRBV12-3 or TRBV12-4 and TRBJ1-1, with D perhaps TRBD1 (6 bases). Between the trimmed V and J ends, which lost 5 bases and 6 bases, there was a span of 16 bases. The CDR3 has 14 amino acids. The CDR3 here is CASSITGHDPEAFF. For the CDR3, the DNA is TGTGCCAGCAGTATAACGGGACATGACCCTGAAGCTTTCTTT.